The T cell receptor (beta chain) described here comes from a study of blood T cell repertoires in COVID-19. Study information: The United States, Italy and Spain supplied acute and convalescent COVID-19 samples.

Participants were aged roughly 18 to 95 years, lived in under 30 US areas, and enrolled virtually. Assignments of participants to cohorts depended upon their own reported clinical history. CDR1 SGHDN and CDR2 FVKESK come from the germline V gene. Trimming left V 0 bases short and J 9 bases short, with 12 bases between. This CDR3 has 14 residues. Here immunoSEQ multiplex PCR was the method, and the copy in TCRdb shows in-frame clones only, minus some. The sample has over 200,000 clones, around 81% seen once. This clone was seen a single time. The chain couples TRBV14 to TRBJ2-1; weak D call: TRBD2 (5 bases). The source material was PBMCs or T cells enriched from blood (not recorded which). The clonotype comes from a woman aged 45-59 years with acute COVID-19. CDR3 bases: TGTGCCAGCAGCCAAGAGAAGGGAGCAACTGAGCAGTTCTTC. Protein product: CASSQEKGATEQFF.